This is a list of T cell receptor beta chains from one sample in a study of T cells in localized non-small cell lung cancer. Libraries were prepared by immunoSEQ multiplex PCR; TCRdb keeps only in-frame clonotypes and omits some of them. The sample consists of fewer than 45,000 clones, about 86% of them appearing once. The input for sequencing was peripheral blood, taken before any cancer treatment. The receptors come from a man aged 40 to 70 with stage I lung adenocarcinoma. Both conserved end residues are part of each CDR3. D genes are given only for firm matches. Clone size, where shown, is once, few, many, or a class for clones that have expanded.

j_call,v_call,clone_size,d_call,cdr3_aa,cdr3_nt
TRBJ2-2,TRBV7-9,.,.,CASDPGGGNTGELFF,TGTGCCAGCGATCCTGGCGGAGGGAACACCGGGGAGCTGTTTTTT
TRBJ2-3,TRBV5-1,.,.,CASSLGQSTDTQYF,TGCGCCAGCAGCTTGGGACAGTCCACAGATACGCAGTATTTT
TRBJ2-5,TRBV28,.,TRBD2,CASSSSGRTGRSQYF,TGTGCCAGCAGTTCAAGCGGGAGGACCGGACGTTCCCAGTACTTC
TRBJ1-5,TRBV28,.,.,CASSPDQPQHF,TGTGCCAGCAGCCCAGACCAGCCCCAGCATTTT
TRBJ2-7,TRBV11-2,.,.,CASILRGRGKRQYF,TGTGCCAGCATCCTAAGGGGCAGGGGTAAACGGCAGTACTTC
TRBJ2-7,TRBV5-1,.,.,CASSPRGRFGDEQYF,TGCGCCAGCAGCCCACGGGGACGGTTCGGCGACGAGCAGTACTTC
TRBJ2-2,TRBV4-2,.,.,CASSQDIAVNTGELFF,TGTGCCAGCAGCCAAGATATAGCGGTAAACACCGGGGAGCTGTTTTTT
TRBJ1-1,TRBV4-3,few,.,CASSQGKTTGAFF,TGCGCCAGCAGCCAAGGGAAAACAACGGGCGCTTTCTTT
TRBJ1-6,TRBV5-6,once,.,CASSLQRGVPLHF,TGTGCCAGCAGCTTGCAGCGAGGGGTACCCCTCCACTTT
TRBJ2-3,TRBV6-1,.,.,CASRGRGGTQYF,TGTGCCAGCAGGGGGAGAGGGGGTACGCAGTATTTT
TRBJ2-7,TRBV7-2,.,TRBD2,CASSLERSGIHEQYF,TGTGCCAGCAGCTTAGAGCGTAGCGGGATACACGAGCAGTACTTC
TRBJ2-7,TRBV7-2,.,TRBD2,CASSPLAGLAYEQYF,TGTGCCAGCAGCCCACTAGCGGGGCTAGCCTACGAGCAGTACTTC
TRBJ2-1,TRBV5-1,.,.,CASSLELLRAGNVLNEQFF,TGCGCCAGCAGCTTGGAACTCCTCCGGGCGGGAAACGTCTTAAATGAGCAGTTCTTC
TRBJ1-1,TRBV6-1,.,.,CASGGYGGTEAFF,TGTGCCAGCGGGGGTTACGGGGGCACTGAAGCTTTCTTT
TRBJ2-7,TRBV29-1,.,.,CSVVGAPTSYEQYF,TGCAGCGTTGTGGGGGCGCCAACTTCCTACGAGCAGTACTTC
TRBJ2-2,TRBV4-3,.,.,CASSQSRAAGELFF,TGCGCCAGCAGCCAAAGTCGGGCGGCCGGGGAGCTGTTTTTT
TRBJ2-5,TRBV7-2,.,.,CASSLSATEETQYF,TGTGCCAGCAGCTTAAGCGCGACGGAAGAGACCCAGTACTTC
TRBJ1-5,TRBV7-3,.,.,CASSLQGSNQPQHF,TGTGCCAGCAGCTTACAGGGTAGCAATCAGCCCCAGCATTTT
TRBJ2-3,TRBV28,.,TRBD2,CASSLPVSGGAVDTQYF,TGTGCCAGCAGTTTACCAGTTAGCGGGGGGGCGGTAGATACGCAGTATTTT
TRBJ2-5,TRBV25-1,once,.,CASSESSAGPTETQYF,TGTGCCAGCAGTGAATCGAGTGCGGGACCGACGGAGACCCAGTACTTC
TRBJ2-1,TRBV4-3,.,TRBD2,CASSRRLAGDYNEQFF,TGCGCCAGCAGCCGCAGACTAGCGGGAGACTACAATGAGCAGTTCTTC
TRBJ2-7,TRBV7-8,.,TRBD1,CASSLGTGGLQEQYF,TGTGCCAGCAGCTTAGGGACAGGTGGCCTACAGGAGCAGTACTTC
TRBJ1-2,TRBV27,.,.,CASSLRGVYGYTF,TGTGCCAGCAGTTTACGTGGGGTCTATGGCTACACCTTC
TRBJ1-5,TRBV10-3,.,.,CAISEGQGPYQPQHF,TGTGCCATCAGTGAAGGCCAGGGCCCCTATCAGCCCCAGCATTTT
TRBJ2-7,TRBV5-1,.,.,CASSERVLPYEQYF,TGCGCCAGCAGCGAACGGGTATTACCCTACGAGCAGTACTTC
TRBJ2-5,TRBV5-5,.,TRBD1,CASSLGEDREGPQQYF,TGTGCCAGCAGCTTGGGAGAGGACAGGGAAGGACCCCAACAGTACTTC
TRBJ2-4,TRBV7-9,.,.,CASSLGITGDIQYF,TGTGCCAGCAGCTTAGGAATTACGGGTGACATTCAGTACTTC
TRBJ2-1,TRBV30,.,TRBD2,CAWTRTSGWDEQFF,TGTGCCTGGACCAGGACTAGCGGGTGGGATGAGCAGTTCTTC
TRBJ1-4,TRBV18,.,.,CASSPRLAGASSNEKLFF,TGTGCTAGCTCACCAAGGTTGGCAGGGGCGTCTAGTAATGAAAAACTGTTTTTT
TRBJ1-6,TRBV28,.,TRBD1,CASSQGAHNSPLHF,TGTGCCAGCAGCCAGGGGGCGCATAATTCACCCCTCCACTTT
TRBJ2-2,TRBV27,few,.,CASSLYGGNTGELFF,TGTGCCAGCAGTTTATACGGCGGGAACACCGGGGAGCTGTTTTTT
TRBJ2-3,TRBV6-1,.,.,CASSERGDTQYF,TGTGCCAGCAGTGAAAGAGGAGATACGCAGTATTTT
TRBJ2-1,TRBV9,few,TRBD2,CASSVVAAGGPSYNEQFF,TGTGCCAGCAGCGTAGTTGCGGCGGGAGGGCCCTCCTACAATGAGCAGTTCTTC
TRBJ2-3,TRBV9,.,TRBD2,CASSVYGRATDTQYF,TGTGCCAGCAGCGTATACGGGAGGGCAACAGATACGCAGTATTTT
TRBJ2-5,TRBV7-9,.,.,CATRGYQETQYF,TGTGCCACAAGGGGGTACCAAGAGACCCAGTACTTC
TRBJ2-5,TRBV5-4,.,.,CASSFDRTIKTQYF,TGTGCCAGCAGTTTTGACAGGACGATTAAGACCCAGTACTTC
TRBJ2-3,TRBV12-5,.,TRBD2,CASGLVITSGRYTQYF,TGTGCTAGTGGTTTGGTAATTACTAGCGGGAGGTATACGCAGTATTTT
TRBJ2-3,TRBV21-1,.,.,CASSKEVGLAGEGDTDTQYF,TGTGCCAGCAGCAAAGAGGTAGGACTAGCGGGAGAGGGAGACACAGATACGCAGTATTTT
TRBJ2-7,TRBV7-3,.,.,CASSKYSGYEQYF,TGTGCCAGCAGCAAATACTCGGGGTACGAGCAGTACTTC
TRBJ2-5,TRBV4-1,.,.,CASSPRGIDSQYF,TGCGCCAGCAGCCCCCGCGGCATTGACAGCCAGTACTTC
TRBJ1-1,TRBV25-1,.,.,CASSRTGLNTEAFF,TGTGCCAGCAGTAGAACAGGATTGAACACTGAAGCTTTCTTT
TRBJ2-1,TRBV2,.,TRBD1,CASSPGTGEQFF,TGTGCCAGCAGTCCCGGGACAGGGGAGCAGTTCTTC
TRBJ2-5,TRBV5-1,.,.,CASSLEVSLETQYF,TGCGCCAGCAGCTTGGAGGTCTCCTTAGAGACCCAGTACTTC
TRBJ2-4,TRBV7-9,once,.,CASSLVGRENIQYF,TGTGCCAGCAGCTTAGTCGGCAGGGAAAACATTCAGTACTTC
TRBJ2-1,TRBV7-2,.,.,CASSLVGPNNEQFF,TGTGCCAGCAGCTTGGTAGGACCAAACAATGAGCAGTTCTTC
TRBJ1-4,TRBV30,.,TRBD1,CAWRETGGPHEKLFF,TGTGCCTGGAGGGAGACAGGGGGGCCGCATGAAAAACTGTTTTTT
TRBJ1-1,TRBV19,.,.,CASSIIWTALQNTEAFF,TGTGCCAGTAGTATCATATGGACAGCACTCCAGAACACTGAAGCTTTCTTT
TRBJ2-3,TRBV7-2,.,.,CASSLVRSTDTQYF,TGTGCCAGCAGCTTAGTACGCAGCACAGATACGCAGTATTTT
TRBJ1-1,TRBV5-1,few,.,CASSFRGAQTEAFF,TGCGCCAGCAGCTTCCGGGGGGCGCAAACTGAAGCTTTCTTT
TRBJ1-1,TRBV28,.,TRBD1,CASSRLGQGGTEAFF,TGTGCCAGCAGTCGCCTGGGACAGGGAGGCACTGAAGCTTTCTTT
TRBJ2-7,TRBV7-9,.,.,CASSIRGGFDEQYF,TGTGCCAGCAGCATCCGAGGGGGGTTTGACGAGCAGTACTTC
TRBJ2-2,TRBV28,.,.,CASSSLGRVSGELFF,TGTGCCAGCAGTTCCCTGGGCAGGGTGTCCGGGGAGCTGTTTTTT
TRBJ2-6,TRBV4-3,.,TRBD2,CASSQGAIMGGRASGANVLTF,TGCGCCAGCAGCCAAGGGGCGATAATGGGCGGGAGGGCGTCTGGGGCCAACGTCCTGACTTTC
TRBJ2-2,TRBV4-1,.,TRBD2,CASSPGPLAGADTGELFF,TGCGCCAGCAGCCCCGGTCCCCTAGCGGGAGCAGACACCGGGGAGCTGTTTTTT
TRBJ1-1,TRBV19,.,TRBD1,CASSILNGGRGKETEAFF,TGTGCCAGTAGTATATTAAACGGGGGCAGGGGGAAGGAGACTGAAGCTTTCTTT
TRBJ2-2,TRBV7-9,.,.,CASSFLGELFF,TGTGCCAGCAGCTTCTTAGGGGAGCTGTTTTTT
TRBJ2-7,TRBV5-4,once,.,CASSLAGVTYEQYF,TGTGCCAGCAGCTTGGCGGGAGTCACCTACGAGCAGTACTTC
TRBJ2-5,TRBV28,.,.,CASSFNYGGGPEKETQYF,TGTGCCAGCAGCTTCAACTACGGGGGCGGGCCTGAGAAAGAGACCCAGTACTTC
TRBJ2-7,TRBV4-2,.,.,CASSQDSGAYEQYF,TGTGCCAGCAGCCAAGACTCCGGGGCCTACGAGCAGTACTTC
TRBJ1-3,TRBV7-9,.,.,CASIRGRSGNTIYF,TGTGCCAGCATTCGGGGGCGTTCTGGAAACACCATATATTTT